This TCR beta chain was captured in a study of blood T cells in healthy people across ages. The V gene's germline CDR1 is MNHEY and CDR2 SVGAGI. The CDR3 loop spans 19 amino acids. PCR was performed a second time for 7 to 11 cycles using a sample-barcoded 5' primer and a J-beta primer mix. Sequencing yielded, for each sample, at least 3 million paired-end reads carrying CDR3. One entry per CDR3 protein results from TCRdb running MiXCR on the 5' RACE reads. This sample has roughly 2 million distinct CDR3 sequences, with around 50% found just once. Those donating, healthy Caucasian individuals from Russia, were aged about 6 to 95. In regard to this clonotype: Its ends do not fully match the called genes, so a read error is possible.

This chain joins TRBV6-5 and TRBJ2-5, with 14 nucleotides matching TRBD2. The sample comprised blood. The sequence derives from a woman between 40 and 50 years old in good health. This CDR3 reads CASSYGLAGGASPQETQYF. The CDR3 nucleotides are TGCGCCAGCAGTTACGGACTAGCGGGGGGCGCCTCCCCTCAAGAGACCCAGTACTTC.